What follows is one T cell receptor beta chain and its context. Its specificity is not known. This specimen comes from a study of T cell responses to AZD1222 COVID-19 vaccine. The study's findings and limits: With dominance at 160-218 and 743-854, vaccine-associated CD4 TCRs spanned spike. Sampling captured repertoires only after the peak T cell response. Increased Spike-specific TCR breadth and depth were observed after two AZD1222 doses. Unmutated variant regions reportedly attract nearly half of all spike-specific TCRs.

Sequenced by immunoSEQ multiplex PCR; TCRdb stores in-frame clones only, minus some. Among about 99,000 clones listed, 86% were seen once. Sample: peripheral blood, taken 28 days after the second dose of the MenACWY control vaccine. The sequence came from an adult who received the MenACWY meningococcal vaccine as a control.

The CDR3 spells CASRDRAGSTDTQYF. The CDR3, as DNA: TGCGCCAGCAGGGACAGGGCAGGGAGCACAGATACGCAGTATTTT. The V and J genes are TRBV5-1 and TRBJ2-3, with 8 bases matching TRBD1. CDR3 length equals 15 residues. Trimming took 5 bases from V and 0 from J; bases not matched to a gene: 5. Germline CDR1 is SGHRS and CDR2 is YFSETQ. The entire variable domain, with the rest obtained from reference TRBV5-1 and TRBJ2-3, is as follows: KAGVTQTPRYLIKTRGQQVTLSCSPISGHRSVSWYQQTPGQGLQFLFEYFSETQRNKGNFPGRFSGRQFSNSRSEMNVSTLELGDSALYLCASRDRAGSTDTQYFGPGTRLTVL.